These 5 T cell receptor beta chains came from one sample sequenced in a study of OX40 agonist ivuxolimab in advanced cancers. The library was made by the immunoSEQ multiplex PCR assay. TCRdb mirrors the immuneACCESS table, restricted to in-frame sequences. Some clones are absent from its copies; in checked studies, under half trace to an unresolved V gene, and the reason for the others is unknown. This sample is represented by about 28,000 clones; 85% to 95% of them were singletons. About a quarter of the sample rests with the top ten. The sequencing used CD4+ or CD8+ T cells sorted from blood, collected in a trial of the OX40 agonist ivuxolimab. The receptors here all came from an adult with an advanced solid tumor such as melanoma, head and neck, liver or kidney cancer.

The genes are TRBV7-9 and TRBJ2-1, with D uncertain. The germline CDR1 and CDR2 sequences are SEHNR and FQNEAQ (reference sequence). This CDR3 region has 11 residues. Trimming shortened V by 3 bases and J by 8 bases, and 5 bases separated the two germline ends. CDR3 coding DNA: TGTGCCAGCAGCTTTGGCGATGAGCAGTTCTTC. Translated: CASSFGDEQFF.

This clone was seen a handful of times. The V gene is TRBV5-1, the J gene TRBJ1-6; 7 bases match TRBD1. The CDR3 runs 17 residues. From germline, CDR1 is SGHRS and CDR2 YFSETQ. V lost 3 bases, J lost 1 base, and 7 bases stayed unmatched. This CDR3 reads CASSSTGLNSYNSPLHF. CDR3 DNA: TGCGCCAGCAGCTCGACAGGGTTGAATTCCTATAATTCACCCCTCCACTTT.

The V gene is TRBV19, the J gene TRBJ2-6; D not resolved. From germline, CDR1 is LNHDA and CDR2 SQIVND (reference sequence). The CDR3 is 17 amino acids. Trimming pared 9 bases from V and 0 bases from J, leaving 18 bases between. The CDR3 region is CASSYDIFFSGANVLTF. CDR3 in DNA: TGTGCCAGCTCCTATGACATCTTCTTCTCTGGGGCCAACGTCCTGACTTTC. The whole variable domain, remainder taken from reference TRBV19 and TRBJ2-6, is DGGITQSPKYLFRKEGQNVTLSCEQNLNHDAMYWYRQDPGQGLRLIYYSQIVNDFQKGDIAEGYSVSREKKESFPLTVTSAQKNPTAFYLCASSYDIFFSGANVLTFGAGSRLTVL.

The rearrangement joins TRBV1 to TRBJ2-2. TRBV1 is an annotated pseudogene. This CDR3 has 24 amino acids. CDR3 nucleotide sequence: TGCACCAGCAGCCAGAAGGATATCGGTCTTCGCTCTAGGAAGGGCCCGTACTATAACGGGGAGCTGTTTTTT. Translating it yields CTSSQKDIGLRSRKGPYYNGELFF.

V is TRBV5-1 and J is TRBJ2-3; D remains unclear. Trimming cost V 4 bases and J 2 bases, with 14 bases left between them. From germline, CDR1 is SGHRS and CDR2 YFSETQ. This CDR3 spans 15 amino acids. CDR3 coding DNA: TGCGCCAGCAGCGGAAGTTCGGGTACCACAGATACGCAGTATTTT. Protein product: CASSGSSGTTDTQYF.